The rows below give T cell receptor beta chains drawn from one sample of a study of OX40 agonist ivuxolimab in advanced cancers. Generated by immunoSEQ multiplex PCR, the TCRdb table keeps only in-frame clones and is missing some. The table has fewer than 65,000 clones, roughly nine tenths seen once; the top ten hold roughly 10%. Sample: CD4+ or CD8+ T cells sorted from blood, taken in a trial of the OX40 agonist ivuxolimab. These receptors were taken from an adult with an advanced solid tumor such as melanoma, head and neck, liver or kidney cancer. Each CDR3 is given with its conserved first and last residue. Fields, in order: CDR3 DNA, CDR3 protein, J gene, D gene, clone size, V gene. A D gene is named only where the DNA matches it firmly. Part of the rows lack a size; the others show once, few, many or a class for expanded clones.

TGCGCCAGCAGACCCCTTTACGCTTCACGGAACACTGAAGCTTTCTTT,CASRPLYASRNTEAFF,TRBJ1-1,NA,few,TRBV5-1
TGTGCCAGCAGCTACTACACGGAAGGCCCTCTGGGCGAGCAGTACTTC,CASSYYTEGPLGEQYF,TRBJ2-7,NA,NA,TRBV7-8
TGTGCCAGCAGCTTCGGCCACTCCTACGAGCAGTACTTC,CASSFGHSYEQYF,TRBJ2-7,NA,NA,TRBV7-3
TGCGCCATCCCAACACCGCCGAAAGACAGGGTGAGCCTCTACGAGCAGTACTTC,CAIPTPPKDRVSLYEQYF,TRBJ2-7,TRBD1,NA,TRBV10-2
TGTGCCAGTAGTCGGTCGGGGGGCTCGAGAAACACCATATATTTT,CASSRSGGSRNTIYF,TRBJ1-3,NA,NA,TRBV19
TGTGCCACCCTACGAGGGGCCTACGAGCAGTACTTC,CATLRGAYEQYF,TRBJ2-7,NA,once,TRBV28
TGTGCCAGCAGCTTTCCAGGGGGCACAGATACGCAGTATTTT,CASSFPGGTDTQYF,TRBJ2-3,NA,NA,TRBV5-4
TGCGCCAGCAGACCAGGGAGGACTAGCGCTGAGCAGTTCTTC,CASRPGRTSAEQFF,TRBJ2-1,TRBD2,NA,TRBV5-1
TGTGCCAGCAGCTTAGTGAGGGGCTACGAGCAGTACTTC,CASSLVRGYEQYF,TRBJ2-7,NA,NA,TRBV11-2
TGTGCCAGCAGGCTGGGGATGGACTCAGATACGCAGTATTTT,CASRLGMDSDTQYF,TRBJ2-3,NA,once,TRBV6-5
TGTGCCATCAGTGAAGGGGCCGGCATGAAGGAAGCTTTCTTT,CAISEGAGMKEAFF,TRBJ1-1,NA,NA,TRBV10-3
TGTGCCAGTACGAGGGACGGACGACCGAAAGAGACCCAGTACTTC,CASTRDGRPKETQYF,TRBJ2-5,NA,NA,TRBV6-1
TGCGCCAGCAGCCCCCGGTGGAGGCAAGAGACCCAGTACTTC,CASSPRWRQETQYF,TRBJ2-5,NA,NA,TRBV4-1
TGTGCCAGCAGCTCCCGGGCAGGGGCGAACACCGGGGAGCTGTTTTTT,CASSSRAGANTGELFF,TRBJ2-2,NA,NA,TRBV7-8
TGTGCCAGCAGTTTAACAGAACCATACGAGCAGTACTTC,CASSLTEPYEQYF,TRBJ2-7,NA,NA,TRBV28
TGTGCCAGCAGTCCCTCCTCCGAGGCAGGAGACAGGGATACGCAGTATTTT,CASSPSSEAGDRDTQYF,TRBJ2-3,NA,NA,TRBV28
TGTGCCATCACTGCGGACGGGGGGGCAACAGGGACCCAGTACTTC,CAITADGGATGTQYF,TRBJ2-5,TRBD2,NA,TRBV10-3
TGTGCCAGCAGCTCCATCACTAGCGGGAGTCGAGAGACCCAGTACTTC,CASSSITSGSRETQYF,TRBJ2-5,TRBD2,NA,TRBV7-9
TGTGCCAGCAGTTCAGCAGGGGGTTCCTACGAGCAGTACTTC,CASSSAGGSYEQYF,TRBJ2-7,TRBD1,once,TRBV6-5
TGTGCCAGCAGCTTTTCCCACTTAGCCAAAAACATTCAGTACTTC,CASSFSHLAKNIQYF,TRBJ2-4,NA,NA,TRBV7-2
TGTGCCAGCAGTTCGGAGGGGAGAGGCTACACCTTC,CASSSEGRGYTF,TRBJ1-2,NA,NA,TRBV6-5
TGTGCCAGCAGCTTAGGCCGGAATAACTATGGCTACACCTTC,CASSLGRNNYGYTF,TRBJ1-2,NA,NA,TRBV7-9
TGTGCCAGCAGCGTAGGGAAGGGGCCCTACAATGAGCAGTTCTTC,CASSVGKGPYNEQFF,TRBJ2-1,NA,NA,TRBV9
TGCAGTGCTAGGGACAATGAGCAGTTCTTC,CSARDNEQFF,TRBJ2-1,NA,NA,TRBV20-1
TGTGCCAGCAGTGCCCTCTCACCTGGAAACACCATATATTTT,CASSALSPGNTIYF,TRBJ1-3,NA,few,TRBV6-1
TGTGCCAGCAGCTTAATAAGCGGGGAGAGCTACGAGCAGTACTTC,CASSLISGESYEQYF,TRBJ2-7,TRBD2,NA,TRBV7-2
TGTGCCAGCAGTACACAGACAGGACGGTCACCCCTCCACTTT,CASSTQTGRSPLHF,TRBJ1-6,NA,NA,TRBV28
TGTGCCAGCAGACTGGACAGCACCACCATATATTTT,CASRLDSTTIYF,TRBJ1-3,NA,NA,TRBV6-6
TGTGCCAGCAGTTTAGTGATGGGGGACTATGGCTACACCTTC,CASSLVMGDYGYTF,TRBJ1-2,NA,once,TRBV27
TGTGCCAGCAGCTTCCTTACTGGGGGGAGAGGGAGGGTTTATGGCTACACCTTC,CASSFLTGGRGRVYGYTF,TRBJ1-2,NA,few,TRBV11-2
TGTGCCAGCTCACCATTCGACCCGACCTTCCGGTACGAGCAGTACTTC,CASSPFDPTFRYEQYF,TRBJ2-7,NA,NA,TRBV18
TGTGCCAGCAGCCGGGGGGCCGGGGAGCTGTTTTTT,CASSRGAGELFF,TRBJ2-2,NA,once,TRBV14
TGCGCCAGCAGCTTGGGACCCAAAGCCACCAACGAGCAGTACTTC,CASSLGPKATNEQYF,TRBJ2-7,NA,NA,TRBV5-1
TGTGCCAGCAGTTTAGCCCTATTCCCGGGACAGCGAAAGCCTTCCTACGAGCAGTACTTC,CASSLALFPGQRKPSYEQYF,TRBJ2-7,TRBD1,NA,TRBV28
TGTGCCAGCAATCAGGACTCCTACGAGCAGTACTTC,CASNQDSYEQYF,TRBJ2-7,NA,once,TRBV6-1
TGTGCCATCAGTGAGTTGAATAACCAGCCCCAGCATTTT,CAISELNNQPQHF,TRBJ1-5,NA,NA,TRBV10-3
TGTGCCAGCAGCTTAGACAGGGCCGAGCAGTTCTTC,CASSLDRAEQFF,TRBJ2-1,NA,NA,TRBV11-2
TGTGCCAGCTCGCAGATGACAGGGACCGAGCAGTACTTC,CASSQMTGTEQYF,TRBJ2-7,TRBD1,NA,TRBV18
TGTGCCATCAGTACAGGGGGCCCCTACGAGCAGTACTTC,CAISTGGPYEQYF,TRBJ2-7,TRBD1,NA,TRBV10-3
TGTGCCAGCAGCTTAGAGCGGGGAACTGAAGCTTTCTTT,CASSLERGTEAFF,TRBJ1-1,NA,NA,TRBV7-9
TGCGCCAGCAGTCAATCCTGCAGGGGGCGGCACTATGGCTACACCTTC,CASSQSCRGRHYGYTF,TRBJ1-2,TRBD1,NA,TRBV23-1
TGTGCCAGCAGCTATGGACAAATAATAGCCAAAAACATTCAGTACTTC,CASSYGQIIAKNIQYF,TRBJ2-4,NA,NA,TRBV11-2
TGTGCCAGCAGCTTGGGGGCACAGGGGGCTCTTTCGGCCAAAAACATTCAGTACTTC,CASSLGAQGALSAKNIQYF,TRBJ2-4,TRBD1,NA,TRBV5-6
TGCGCCAGCAGCCGGCAGGCCAGCACAGATACGCAGTATTTT,CASSRQASTDTQYF,TRBJ2-3,NA,NA,TRBV5-1
TGTGCCAGCAGCTTGGCAGGGCCCCTCTCTGGAAACACCATATATTTT,CASSLAGPLSGNTIYF,TRBJ1-3,NA,NA,TRBV7-2
TGTGCCAGTAGTGCGCGACAGGGTATCGATGAGCAGTTCTTC,CASSARQGIDEQFF,TRBJ2-1,TRBD1,NA,TRBV19
TGTGCCAGCAGCTCTGGGGGCTATGAGCAGTTCTTC,CASSSGGYEQFF,TRBJ2-1,NA,once,TRBV11-2
TGCGCCAGCAGCAAGGACCCGGGGAACGCTGAAGCTTTCTTT,CASSKDPGNAEAFF,TRBJ1-1,NA,NA,TRBV5-1